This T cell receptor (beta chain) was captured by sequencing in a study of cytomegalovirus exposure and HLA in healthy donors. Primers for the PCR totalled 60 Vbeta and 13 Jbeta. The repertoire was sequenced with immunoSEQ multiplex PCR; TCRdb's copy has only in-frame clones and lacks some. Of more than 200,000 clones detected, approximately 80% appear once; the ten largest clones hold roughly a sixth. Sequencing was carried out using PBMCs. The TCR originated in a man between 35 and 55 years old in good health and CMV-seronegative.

CDR3 nucleotides: TGCGCCAGCAGCTCCGGACAGTCCACAGATACGCAGTATTTT. Translated, it gives CASSSGQSTDTQYF. The chain combines TRBV5-1 with TRBJ2-3, with TRBD1 as a possible D gene (6 bases). Germline V gene data show CDR1 as SGHRS and CDR2 as YFSETQ. With 3 bases removed from V and 2 bases from J, the gap between germline ends came to 10 bases. The CDR3 totals 14 residues.